The next 10 T cell receptor beta chains were all read from a single sample in a study of PD-L1 blockade in urothelial cancer. Libraries were prepared by immunoSEQ multiplex PCR; TCRdb keeps only in-frame clonotypes and omits some of them. The data show 35,000 to 40,000 clones, 80% to 90% seen once. Time point denoted: peripheral blood 6 weeks after treatment start. The sample was PBMCs, taken around atezolizumab (anti-PD-L1) treatment. The receptors were gathered from a man in his fifties or sixties with urothelial cancer.

V and J are TRBV19 and TRBJ2-5; D not certain. Germline assignment: CDR1 LNHDA and CDR2 SQIVND (reference sequence). The CDR3 totals 11 residues. The V end lost 2 bases, the J end lost 5 bases, and 3 bases lay between the germline ends. CDR3 coding DNA: TGTGCCAGTAGTATACAGGAGACCCAGTACTTC. This sequence encodes CASSIQETQYF.

The chain combines TRBV2 with TRBJ2-1; D is unresolved. The ends were cut back, 9 bases at V and 6 bases at J, with 9 bases in the middle. Germline loops: CDR1 SNHLY, CDR2 FYNNEI. This CDR3 is 11 amino acids long. The CDR3 region has the DNA TGTGCCAGTACCGAGATCAATGAGCAGTTCTTC. Encoded protein: CASTEINEQFF.

The chain couples TRBV5-1 to TRBJ2-1, with 14 positions matching TRBD2. Trimming at V came to 3 bases and at J to 8 bases, leaving 4 bases not matched to a gene. This CDR3 is built from 15 residues. Looked up from germline, CDR1 is SGHRS and CDR2 is YFSETQ. CDR3 residues: CASSSGLAGGDEQFF. The CDR3 DNA reads as TGCGCCAGCAGCTCTGGACTAGCGGGAGGCGATGAGCAGTTCTTC.

This chain joins TRBV7-8 and TRBJ2-6; a weak D match, TRBD1 (5 bases). Trimming took 3 bases from V and 0 from J, leaving 6 bases between them. The germline gives CDR1 SGHVS, CDR2 FQNEAQ. The CDR3 totals 15 residues. CDR3 residues: CASSFRDSGANVLTF. Here the CDR3 DNA reads TGTGCCAGCAGCTTCAGGGACTCTGGGGCCAACGTCCTGACTTTC.

This clone has only one observation. The rearrangement links TRBV5-1 to TRBJ2-7, with D tentatively TRBD1 (6 bases). The V gene's germline CDR1 is SGHRS and CDR2 YFSETQ. V was clipped by 2 bases and J by 2 bases, with 8 bases between them. The CDR3 covers 13 residues. CDR3 sequence: CASSLYRAYEQYF. Here the CDR3 DNA reads TGCGCCAGCAGCTTATACAGGGCCTACGAGCAGTACTTC.

The chain employs TRBV18 and TRBJ1-2; D gene unclear. Between the trimmed V and J ends, which lost 2 bases and 4 bases, there was a span of 11 bases. The CDR3 has 14 residues. Germline V gives CDR1 KGHSH, CDR2 LQKENI. In DNA, the CDR3 is TGTGCCAGCTCACCAGAAGGAGTCCCCTATGGCTACACCTTC. Protein: CASSPEGVPYGYTF.

This clone showed up just once. The chain recombines TRBV18 with TRBJ2-7, with 11 bases aligning to TRBD2. Trimming took 5 bases from V and 0 from J; bases not matched to a gene: 6. Germline V CDR1 and CDR2: KGHSH, LQKENI. The CDR3 has 16 residues. In nucleotides, the CDR3 is TGTGCCAGCTCATCCGTACTAGCGGGAGTCTCCTACGAGCAGTACTTC. Translated: CASSSVLAGVSYEQYF.

J is TRBJ1-1 and V is TRBV10-3; D might be TRBD1 (5 bases). The CDR3 contains 13 residues. V lost 2 bases to trimming and J lost 10 bases, with 14 bases between them. The V gene's germline CDR1 is ENHRY and CDR2 SYGVKD. CDR3 protein: CAISEDQGRRAFF. DNA of the CDR3: TGTGCCATCAGTGAGGATCAGGGTAGGAGAGCTTTCTTT.

Only one count was recorded for this clone. The rearrangement uses TRBV6-5 and TRBJ2-3; possible D gene TRBD1, 6 bases. The CDR3 runs 14 residues. Germline CDR1 reads MNHEY; CDR2 reads SVGAGI. V was clipped by 1 base and J by 4 bases, with 9 bases between them. CDR3 region: CASSYFGTSDTQYF. The CDR3 coding sequence is TGTGCCAGCAGTTACTTTGGGACATCAGATACGCAGTATTTT.

CDR3 coding DNA: TGTGCCAGCAGTTACTACCTAGCGGGTGAGCAGTACTTC. Its translation: CASSYYLAGEQYF. The chain uses TRBV6-6 and TRBJ2-7; 8 bases agree with TRBD2. Germline CDR1 MNHNY, CDR2 SVGAGI (reference sequence). The CDR3 consists of 13 residues. After removal of 1 base from V and 7 bases from J, the junction contained 3 bases not matched to a gene.